Detailed here is one TCR beta chain. The CDR3 sequence is 14 residues long. The V gene lost 4 bases and the J gene lost 3 bases, with 12 bases spanning the gap. The germline V gene encodes CDR1 MNHEY and CDR2 SMNVEV (reference sequence). This entry comes from a study of blood T cell repertoires in COVID-19. As handled by the study authors: Researchers report that nucleated cell counts were estimated from reference gene primer amplification. The table came from immunoSEQ multiplex PCR; TCRdb's copy has only in-frame clones and leaves some out. From that table come the V and J calls and clone size; the DNA was used to work out D and trimming. The sample carries about 170,000 clones, about nine tenths recorded once.

Sequencing was performed on peripheral blood. V usage is TRBV27 and J usage is TRBJ1-1, with a weak D call TRBD1 (5 bases). This sequence originates from a woman aged 60-75 years with COVID-19, enrolled during active disease. CDR3 DNA sequence: TGTGCCAGCAGTTCGTACGGAGGGGACACTGAAGCTTTCTTT. The encoded protein is CASSSYGGDTEAFF.